This is a list of T cell receptor beta chains from one sample in a study of cytomegalovirus exposure and HLA in healthy donors. Generated by immunoSEQ multiplex PCR, the TCRdb table keeps only in-frame clones and is missing some. The repertoire holds some 90,000 clones, roughly 96% seen once, with 0.78% in the top ten. Material for sequencing was PBMCs. Receptor source: a man in his late teens or twenties in good health and CMV-seronegative. Each CDR3 is given with its conserved first and last residue. A D gene is named only where the DNA matches it firmly. Rows may omit the clone size; those that give it use once, few, many or a size class.

v_gene: TRBV5-8; j_gene: TRBJ2-6; abundance: once; d_gene: .; CDR3aa: CASRRVVGANVLTF; CDR3nt: TGTGCCAGCAGGCGGGTAGTTGGGGCCAACGTCCTGACTTTC
v_gene: TRBV19; j_gene: TRBJ2-3; abundance: .; d_gene: TRBD1; CDR3aa: CASGDRVQDTQYF; CDR3nt: TGTGCCAGTGGGGACAGGGTCCAAGATACGCAGTATTTT
v_gene: TRBV2; j_gene: TRBJ2-5; abundance: .; d_gene: .; CDR3aa: CASLVGHQATQYF; CDR3nt: TGTGCCAGCCTGGTGGGGCACCAAGCGACCCAGTACTTC
v_gene: TRBV18; j_gene: TRBJ2-3; abundance: .; d_gene: TRBD1; CDR3aa: CASSPRGQGVNTQYF; CDR3nt: TGTGCCAGCTCACCACGAGGACAGGGGGTAAATACGCAGTATTTT
v_gene: TRBV28; j_gene: TRBJ1-3; abundance: .; d_gene: TRBD1; CDR3aa: CASSPRGYEHSGNTIYF; CDR3nt: TGTGCCAGCAGTCCCAGGGGGTACGAACACTCTGGAAACACCATATATTTT
v_gene: TRBV25-1; j_gene: TRBJ1-5; abundance: few; d_gene: TRBD1; CDR3aa: CASSESGTGEAQPQHF; CDR3nt: TGTGCCAGCAGTGAATCGGGGACAGGGGAGGCTCAGCCCCAGCATTTT
v_gene: TRBV7-9; j_gene: TRBJ2-2; abundance: .; d_gene: .; CDR3aa: CASREPVTGELFF; CDR3nt: TGTGCCAGCAGAGAGCCTGTCACCGGGGAGCTGTTTTTT
v_gene: TRBV7-3; j_gene: TRBJ2-1; abundance: .; d_gene: TRBD2; CDR3aa: CASSSRPSSGEYNEQFF; CDR3nt: TGTGCCAGCAGCTCTCGCCCCTCTAGCGGGGAATACAATGAGCAGTTCTTC
v_gene: TRBV29-1; j_gene: TRBJ2-3; abundance: .; d_gene: TRBD1; CDR3aa: CSVSGQGTGKYF; CDR3nt: TGCAGCGTTTCGGGACAGGGGACGGGGAAGTATTTT
v_gene: TRBV27; j_gene: TRBJ2-7; abundance: .; d_gene: TRBD1; CDR3aa: CASSFTPPRQGAIYEQYF; CDR3nt: TGTGCCAGCAGTTTCACCCCTCCTAGACAGGGGGCGATCTACGAGCAGTACTTC
v_gene: TRBV7-3; j_gene: TRBJ1-1; abundance: .; d_gene: .; CDR3aa: CASSLHTLRDVSLNTEAFF; CDR3nt: TGTGCCAGCAGCTTACATACCCTCCGGGATGTATCTTTGAACACTGAAGCTTTCTTT
v_gene: TRBV5-6; j_gene: TRBJ2-3; abundance: .; d_gene: TRBD2; CDR3aa: CASSYGLAGGDTQYF; CDR3nt: TGTGCCAGCAGCTACGGACTAGCGGGAGGGGATACGCAGTATTTT
v_gene: TRBV4-3; j_gene: TRBJ1-2; abundance: .; d_gene: TRBD1; CDR3aa: CASSQRAGGDYGYTF; CDR3nt: TGCGCCAGCAGCCAGAGGGCAGGGGGCGACTATGGCTACACCTTC
v_gene: TRBV7-2; j_gene: TRBJ2-5; abundance: .; d_gene: TRBD2; CDR3aa: CASSLSASGGQETQYF; CDR3nt: TGTGCCAGCAGCTTATCCGCTAGCGGGGGGCAAGAGACCCAGTACTTC
v_gene: TRBV11-1; j_gene: TRBJ2-3; abundance: once; d_gene: TRBD1; CDR3aa: CASSHGQGFTDTQYF; CDR3nt: TGTGCCAGCAGTCACGGACAGGGGTTTACAGATACGCAGTATTTT
v_gene: TRBV20-1; j_gene: TRBJ1-2; abundance: .; d_gene: .; CDR3aa: CSASHSYGYTF; CDR3nt: TGCAGTGCTAGTCACAGCTATGGCTACACCTTC
v_gene: TRBV2; j_gene: TRBJ2-2; abundance: .; d_gene: TRBD2; CDR3aa: CASRLAGGPYTGELFF; CDR3nt: TGTGCCAGCAGGCTAGCGGGAGGGCCATATACCGGGGAGCTGTTTTTT
v_gene: TRBV5-6; j_gene: TRBJ1-2; abundance: .; d_gene: .; CDR3aa: CASSLIAGGGYTF; CDR3nt: TGTGCCAGCAGCTTGATTGCGGGGGGTGGCTACACCTTC
v_gene: TRBV2; j_gene: TRBJ1-4; abundance: .; d_gene: TRBD1; CDR3aa: CASTPGTGGLQELFF; CDR3nt: TGTGCCAGCACCCCGGGGACAGGGGGCCTCCAGGAACTGTTTTTT
v_gene: TRBV6-6; j_gene: TRBJ2-7; abundance: .; d_gene: TRBD1; CDR3aa: CASSLQGSYEQYF; CDR3nt: TGTGCCAGCAGTCTACAGGGGTCCTACGAGCAGTACTTC
v_gene: TRBV5-1; j_gene: TRBJ1-5; abundance: .; d_gene: .; CDR3aa: CASSLEPGGGVDKQPQHF; CDR3nt: TGCGCCAGCAGCTTGGAGCCTGGCGGGGGCGTTGATAAACAGCCCCAGCATTTT
v_gene: TRBV27; j_gene: TRBJ1-1; abundance: .; d_gene: .; CDR3aa: CASSLIPGLGVNTEAFF; CDR3nt: TGTGCCAGCAGTCTAATTCCAGGGCTAGGGGTGAACACTGAAGCTTTCTTT
v_gene: TRBV21-1; j_gene: TRBJ1-2; abundance: .; d_gene: .; CDR3aa: CASSKENRAYGYTF; CDR3nt: TGTGCCAGCAGCAAAGAAAACAGGGCCTATGGCTACACCTTC
v_gene: TRBV10-3; j_gene: TRBJ2-7; abundance: .; d_gene: TRBD1; CDR3aa: CAISGRDRGLNEQYF; CDR3nt: TGTGCCATCAGTGGCCGGGACAGGGGGCTTAACGAGCAGTACTTC
v_gene: TRBV11-2; j_gene: TRBJ2-1; abundance: .; d_gene: TRBD2; CDR3aa: CASSLVGGRTYNEQFF; CDR3nt: TGTGCCAGCAGCTTAGTGGGCGGGAGGACCTACAATGAGCAGTTCTTC
v_gene: TRBV7-2; j_gene: TRBJ2-2; abundance: .; d_gene: .; CDR3aa: CASSLGQGPGELFF; CDR3nt: TGTGCCAGCAGCTTGGGCCAGGGGCCCGGGGAGCTGTTTTTT
v_gene: TRBV9; j_gene: TRBJ1-2; abundance: once; d_gene: .; CDR3aa: CASSAGNYGYTF; CDR3nt: TGTGCCAGCAGCGCAGGGAACTATGGCTACACCTTC
v_gene: TRBV29-1; j_gene: TRBJ1-1; abundance: .; d_gene: TRBD1; CDR3aa: CSVAVRGVGTEAFF; CDR3nt: TGCAGCGTTGCTGTCAGGGGGGTCGGCACTGAAGCTTTCTTT
v_gene: TRBV6-6; j_gene: TRBJ2-7; abundance: once; d_gene: .; CDR3aa: CASSYSGGRGYEQYF; CDR3nt: TGTGCCAGCAGTTACTCGGGGGGCAGGGGGTACGAGCAGTACTTC
v_gene: TRBV14; j_gene: TRBJ1-3; abundance: .; d_gene: .; CDR3aa: CASSQLIGGPSSGNTIYF; CDR3nt: TGTGCCAGCAGCCAATTAATTGGGGGCCCAAGCTCTGGAAACACCATATATTTT
v_gene: TRBV28; j_gene: TRBJ1-2; abundance: .; d_gene: TRBD1; CDR3aa: CASSFTGGGDGYTF; CDR3nt: TGTGCCAGCAGTTTCACAGGGGGCGGGGATGGCTACACCTTC
v_gene: TRBV10-1; j_gene: TRBJ2-3; abundance: .; d_gene: TRBD2; CDR3aa: CASSAGGLGADTQYF; CDR3nt: TGCGCCAGCTCGGCGGGAGGGCTGGGTGCAGATACGCAGTATTTT
v_gene: TRBV4-2; j_gene: TRBJ1-4; abundance: once; d_gene: TRBD1; CDR3aa: CASSQGPTGVEEKLFF; CDR3nt: TGTGCCAGCAGCCAAGGTCCGACAGGGGTGGAAGAAAAACTGTTTTTT
v_gene: TRBV28; j_gene: TRBJ1-1; abundance: .; d_gene: TRBD1; CDR3aa: CATQTGGIVENTEAFF; CDR3nt: TGTGCCACCCAGACAGGGGGGATCGTAGAGAACACTGAAGCTTTCTTT
v_gene: TRBV19; j_gene: TRBJ1-5; abundance: once; d_gene: .; CDR3aa: CASSMEGQVQHF; CDR3nt: TGTGCCAGTAGTATGGAGGGGCAGGTCCAGCATTTT
v_gene: TRBV11-2; j_gene: TRBJ1-3; abundance: .; d_gene: .; CDR3aa: CASAVTGNTIYF; CDR3nt: TGTGCCAGCGCAGTGACTGGAAACACCATATATTTT
v_gene: TRBV10-1; j_gene: TRBJ2-2; abundance: .; d_gene: .; CDR3aa: CASSPAGFRELFF; CDR3nt: TGCGCCAGCAGTCCCGCGGGGTTTCGGGAGCTGTTTTTT
v_gene: TRBV7-9; j_gene: TRBJ1-5; abundance: .; d_gene: .; CDR3aa: CASSLGAGGRRNQPQHF; CDR3nt: TGTGCCAGCAGCTTAGGGGCGGGGGGTAGGCGTAATCAGCCCCAGCATTTT